These 16 T cell receptor beta chains were all obtained from the same sample, sequenced in a study of prognosis after radiotherapy for stage I lung cancer. Genomic DNA was subjected to two-round multiplex PCR for amplification of TCR beta CDR3. Primers were specific to each TRBV and TRBJ gene in first-round PCR. From the multiplex PCR reads, TCRdb called clonotypes with MiXCR, one entry per CDR3 protein. The sample shows roughly 30,000 distinct CDR3 sequences, around 41% of them seen only once. Material: PBMCs, obtained before or after stereotactic body radiation therapy (not recorded which). Receptors were obtained from a donor aged 50 or older with non-small cell lung cancer.

V usage is TRBV27 and J usage is TRBJ2-3; no clear D gene. The germline V and J ends were trimmed by 6 bases and 4 bases, with 11 bases remaining between them. Germline CDR1 reads MNHEY; CDR2 reads SMNVEV (reference sequence). The CDR3 is 13 residues long. The CDR3 region has the DNA TGTGCCAGCAGCCACCCTTCGTCAGATACGCAGTATTTT. Translated, it gives CASSHPSSDTQYF.

This clonotype has only a few counts. Only one base separates this from a far larger clonotype, so it likely reflects a read error. J is TRBJ1-5 and V is TRBV6-1; 9 bases are shared with TRBD1. V trimming: 7 bases; J trimming: 6 bases; junction bases outside the gene matches: 7. Per the germline V gene, CDR1 is MNHNS and CDR2 is SASEGT. This CDR3 has 14 amino acids. The CDR3 loop is CASILKQGAQPQHF. The CDR3 DNA follows: TGTGCCAGCATTTTAAAACAGGGGGCTCAGCCCCAGCATTTT.

This rearrangement joins TRBV20-1 to TRBJ2-7; D is unclear. Germline CDR1 DFQATT, CDR2 SNEGSKA (reference sequence). V was trimmed by 3 bases and J by 3 bases, leaving 12 bases between them. The length of the CDR3 is 13 residues. The CDR3 nucleotides are TGCAGTGCTAGTATGGATGAGTACTACGAGCAGTACTTC. Its translation is CSASMDEYYEQYF.

Many counts were recorded for this clonotype. The CDR3 DNA is TGTGCCAGCATTACCGCGGCGGGGGCGAGCGAAAAACTGTTTTTT. This codes for CASITAAGASEKLFF. The chain joins TRBV6-1 to TRBJ1-4; TRBD1 is a possible D gene (6 bases). CDR3 length: 15 residues. V was shortened by 7 bases and J by 8 bases, with 20 bases between the two germline ends. The germline CDR1 and CDR2 sequences are MNHNS and SASEGT.

This clonotype is labeled as medium-sized. The chain carries TRBV2 and TRBJ2-7; the D gene is possibly TRBD1 (6 bases). This CDR3 contains 12 residues. Germline V lookup: CDR1 SNHLY, CDR2 FYNNEI. V lost 9 bases and J 3 bases, leaving 12 bases between the germline ends. CDR3 nucleotides: TGTGCCAGTTCCAGGGGTCACTACGAGCAGTACTTC. Translated: CASSRGHYEQYF.

The chain couples TRBV6-2 or TRBV6-3 to TRBJ2-2; no reliable D call. The CDR3 has 13 amino acids. CDR1 is MNHEY, CDR2 SVGEGT, per germline. Trimming cost V 8 bases and J 0 bases, with 7 bases left between them. In DNA, the CDR3 is TGTGCCAGCTCCCCCACGAACACCGGGGAGCTGTTTTTT. Amino acids: CASSPTNTGELFF.

The CDR3 bases are TGTGCCAGTAGTATAAGGACAGAAAACATTCAGTACTTC. Encoded protein: CASSIRTENIQYF. This rearrangement joins TRBV19 to TRBJ2-4, with a weak D call TRBD1 (6 bases). The CDR3 is made up of 13 amino acids. V dropped 2 bases and J dropped 5 bases, with 7 bases sitting between them. Per germline, CDR1 LNHDA and CDR2 SQIVND (reference sequence).

This clonotype has a count of ten or more. The rearrangement links TRBV7-2 to TRBJ2-1; D may be TRBD1 or TRBD2 (5 bases each). The length of the CDR3 is 16 residues. Trimming took off 1 base at V and 0 bases at J, with 10 bases between the two ends. Germline lookup yields CDR1 SGHTA and CDR2 FQGNSA. CDR3 DNA sequence: TGTGCCAGCAGCTTAGTAGGGGACCTCTCCTACAATGAGCAGTTCTTC. Translated: CASSLVGDLSYNEQFF.

In this sample, this clonotype turned up a few times. This rearrangement joins TRBV4-1 to TRBJ2-5; a weak D match, TRBD1 (7 bases). This CDR3 is built from 16 residues. Per germline, CDR1 MGHRA and CDR2 YSYEKL. V was shortened by 4 bases and J by 5 bases, with 20 bases between the two germline ends. The CDR3 sequence: CASSPTKYSGGETQYF. CDR3 nucleotide sequence: TGCGCCAGCAGCCCAACGAAATATTCAGGGGGGGAGACCCAGTACTTC.

On this clonotype: Since a much larger clone is just one base distant, this may be a read error. The genes are TRBV4-3 and TRBJ2-7; 9 bases fit TRBD1. CDR1 and CDR2 (germline): LGHNA, YSLEER. The ends lost 1 base at V and 6 bases at J; junction bases unmatched: 10. The CDR3 loop spans 16 amino acids. CDR3 sequence (DNA): TGCGCCAGCAGCCAAGGGACAGGGGTTTGTTCTAGCGAGCAGTACTTC. This codes for CASSQGTGVCSSEQYF.

In the case of this clonotype: A much larger clone differs from this one at a single base, so this may be a read error. The chain has TRBV20-1 and TRBJ1-6, with a possible D match to TRBD1 (5 bases). CDR3 size: 13 residues. V gave up 4 bases and J gave up 14 bases, with 18 bases separating them. CDR1 and CDR2 from the germline V gene are DFQATT and SNEGSKA (reference sequence). The CDR3: CSAIGAQGVTLHF. As DNA, the CDR3 is TGCAGTGCTATAGGAGCCCAAGGGGTCACCCTCCACTTT.

This clonotype was seen many times. V gene TRBV6-1 combines with J gene TRBJ2-1, with 8 bases fitting TRBD2. The CDR3 extends over 15 amino acids. Germline V lookup: CDR1 MNHNS, CDR2 SASEGT. V lost 2 bases, J lost 0 bases, and 0 bases stayed unmatched. In DNA, the CDR3 is TGTGCCAGCAGTGAACTAGCGGGCTCCTACAATGAGCAGTTCTTC. It is translated as CASSELAGSYNEQFF.

There are many counts of this clonotype. The chain uses TRBV20-1 and TRBJ2-5; the D is unclear. The V end was cut by 6 bases, the J end by 5 bases, with 10 bases between. The CDR3 consists of 11 residues. Looked up from germline, CDR1 is DFQATT and CDR2 is SNEGSKA (reference sequence). CDR3 DNA: TGCAGTGCCCGAGCGTTTGAGACCCAGTACTTC. Its translation is CSARAFETQYF.

This clonotype is termed medium-sized. J is TRBJ1-2 and V is TRBV12-3 or TRBV12-4, with 9 bases matching TRBD1. The CDR3 extends over 12 amino acids. The V gene end was trimmed by 4 bases and the J gene end by 8 bases; junction bases not matched to a gene: 2. CDR3 loop: CASSSTGGGYTF. CDR3 coding DNA: TGTGCCAGCAGTTCCACAGGGGGCGGCTACACCTTC.

This clonotype was picked up many times. V gene TRBV6-1 combines with J gene TRBJ2-2; TRBD1 matches 9 bases. CDR3 size: 15 residues. The germline V gene has CDR1 MNHNS and CDR2 SASEGT. Unmatched junction bases numbered 6, after V lost 6 bases and J lost 4 bases. The CDR3, as DNA: TGTGCCAGCAGGGGGACAGGGAGTGGCACCGGGGAGCTGTTTTTT. It encodes CASRGTGSGTGELFF.

This clonotype was seen many times. The rearrangement links TRBV12-3 or TRBV12-4 to TRBJ2-7; TRBD1 agrees at 8 bases. V shed 5 bases and J 2 bases; nucleotides not matched to a gene: 11. This CDR3 is 16 amino acids long. CDR3 sequence reads: CASSPRAGGSTYEQYF. In DNA form, the CDR3 reads TGTGCCAGCAGTCCCCGAGCAGGGGGCTCAACCTACGAGCAGTACTTC.